The T cell receptor (beta chain) under discussion was sequenced for a study of CD4 T cells in relation to SARS-CoV-2 and coronaviruses. General study results and limits: Crossreactive clones expanded significantly less to SARS-CoV-2 than monoreactive clones.

CD4+ T cells from unexposed donors were obtained before the COVID-19 pandemic (2011-2018). After roughly 9 days of culture, CD4+ T cells were isolated. Half the medium was replaced with IL-2 medium on days 3 and 7. Clones were read by immunoSEQ multiplex PCR, and TCRdb kept only the in-frame ones, dropping some. The table records more than 15,000 clones, over 80% of them present only once. This CDR3 spans 12 amino acids. The germline V and J ends were trimmed by 1 base and 7 bases, with 5 bases remaining between them. Germline CDR1 reads LGHDT; CDR2 reads YNNKEL (reference sequence). With respect to this clone: What it binds is not known.

J is TRBJ1-5 and V is TRBV3-1 (or the pseudogene TRBV3-2); no firm D call. The specimen sequenced was CD4+ T cells from PBMCs, cultured in vitro. This TCR derives from a human donor in good health. This CDR3 reads CASSQGQQPQHF. The CDR3 region has the DNA TGTGCCAGCAGCCAAGGACAACAGCCCCAGCATTTT.